The 8 T cell receptor beta chains presented below share a single source sample, sequenced in a study of blood T cell repertoires in COVID-19. TCRdb keeps only in-frame clones here, not all; method: immunoSEQ multiplex PCR. The top ten clones hold about 2.1% of a sample with roughly 71,000 clones, approximately 90% of them seen once. What was sequenced was peripheral blood. Every receptor here comes from a man aged 30-40 years with acute or convalescent COVID-19.

The rearrangement joins TRBV6-2 or TRBV6-3 to TRBJ2-2, with D perhaps TRBD2 (7 bases). V shed 6 bases and J shed 1 base, with 15 bases lying between them. The length of the CDR3 is 16 residues. Germline V CDR1 and CDR2: MNHEY, SVGEGT. The CDR3 coding sequence is TGTGCCAGCAGCCCGATAGGGGGGGAGAACACCGGGGAGCTGTTTTTT. It is translated as CASSPIGGENTGELFF.

The chain uses TRBV7-2 and TRBJ1-2; 7 positions match TRBD1. Germline values: CDR1 SGHTA, CDR2 FQGNSA. This CDR3 has 15 amino acids. V lost 3 bases and J lost 3; bases outside the gene matches: 7. The CDR3 DNA sequence: TGTGCCAGCAGCTTGACAGGGCGAGCCCACTATGGCTACACCTTC. Translation: CASSLTGRAHYGYTF.

This clone was seen once. This chain links TRBV2 with TRBJ2-2, with D tentatively TRBD1 (5 bases). Germline lookup yields CDR1 SNHLY and CDR2 FYNNEI. This CDR3 has 14 residues. The ends were cut back, 10 bases at V and 0 bases at J, with 12 bases in the middle. The CDR3 DNA reads TGTGCCACGCGACAGATATCGAACACCGGGGAGCTGTTTTTT. It codes for CATRQISNTGELFF.

The V call is TRBV11-2, the J call TRBJ1-2; D ambiguous. CDR1 SGHAT and CDR2 FQNNGV come from the germline V gene. V gave up 8 bases and J gave up 3 bases, with 16 bases separating them. The CDR3 is 14 amino acids. The CDR3 loop reads CASGEVGLDYGYTF. In DNA form, the CDR3 reads TGTGCCAGCGGCGAGGTGGGTCTGGACTATGGCTACACCTTC.

This chain uses TRBV25-1 with TRBJ1-6; the match to TRBD1 covers 7 bases. The CDR3 extends over 15 amino acids. Losses at the gene ends were 10 bases for V and 5 bases for J; bases not matched to a gene: 11. From germline, CDR1 is MGHDK and CDR2 SYGVNS. The CDR3 sequence: CATLGQTGDNSPLHF. The CDR3 nucleotides read TGTGCCACCCTGGGACAGACAGGAGATAATTCACCCCTCCACTTT. The full variable domain, completed using reference TRBV25-1 and TRBJ1-6, is EADIYQTPRYLVIGTGKKITLECSQTMGHDKMYWYQQDPGMELHLIHYSYGVNSTEKGDLSSESTVSRIRTEHFPLTLESARPSHTSQYLCATLGQTGDNSPLHFGNGTRLTVT.

The chain recombines TRBV15 with TRBJ1-5; D is unclear. The germline V gene encodes CDR1 LNHNV and CDR2 YYDKDF (reference sequence). V lost 0 bases and J lost 4, with 10 bases in between. This CDR3 comprises 15 residues. CDR3 protein: CATSRDQGSNQPQHF. For the CDR3, the DNA is TGTGCCACCAGCAGAGATCAAGGGAGTAATCAGCCCCAGCATTTT.

This chain joins TRBV6-6 and TRBJ1-6; D is possibly TRBD1 (6 bases). V was cut by 8 bases and J by 10 bases, with 18 bases left in between. This CDR3 is built from 14 residues. Looked up from germline, CDR1 is MNHNY and CDR2 is SVGAGI (reference sequence). DNA for the CDR3: TGTGCCAGCCGATTAGGGGACATGGGATCACCCCTCCACTTT. Amino acid sequence: CASRLGDMGSPLHF.

J is TRBJ1-1 and V is TRBV6-5; D perhaps matches TRBD1 (6 bases). Germline values: CDR1 MNHEY, CDR2 SVGAGI. Trimming removed 4 bases at V and 6 bases at J, with 18 bases between. This CDR3 region has 15 residues. CDR3: CASSWTDSRDPEAFF. CDR3 sequence (DNA): TGTGCCAGCAGTTGGACGGACAGCCGCGACCCTGAAGCTTTCTTT.